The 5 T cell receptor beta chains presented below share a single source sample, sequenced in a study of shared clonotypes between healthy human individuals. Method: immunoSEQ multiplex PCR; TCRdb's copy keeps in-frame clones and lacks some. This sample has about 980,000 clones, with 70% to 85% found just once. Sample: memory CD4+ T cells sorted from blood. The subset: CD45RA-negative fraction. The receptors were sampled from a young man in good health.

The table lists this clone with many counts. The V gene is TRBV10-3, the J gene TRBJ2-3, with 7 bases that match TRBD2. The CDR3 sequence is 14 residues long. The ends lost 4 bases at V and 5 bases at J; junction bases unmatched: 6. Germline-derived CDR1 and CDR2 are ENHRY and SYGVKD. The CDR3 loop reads CAISVGGNIDTQYF. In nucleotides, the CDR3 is TGTGCCATCAGTGTCGGGGGGAATATAGATACGCAGTATTTT.

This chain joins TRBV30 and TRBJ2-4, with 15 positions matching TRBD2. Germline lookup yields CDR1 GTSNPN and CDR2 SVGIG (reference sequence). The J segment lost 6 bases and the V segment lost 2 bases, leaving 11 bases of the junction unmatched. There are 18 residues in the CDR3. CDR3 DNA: TGTGCCTGGAGTCCCCCCGGACTAGCGGGAGGGTCGGTAAACATTCAGTACTTC. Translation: CAWSPPGLAGGSVNIQYF.

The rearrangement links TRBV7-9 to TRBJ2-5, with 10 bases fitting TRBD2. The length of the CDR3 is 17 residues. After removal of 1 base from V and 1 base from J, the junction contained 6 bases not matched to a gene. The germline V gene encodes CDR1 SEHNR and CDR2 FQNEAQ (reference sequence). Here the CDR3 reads CASSLGAAGGPQETQYF. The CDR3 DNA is TGTGCCAGCAGCTTAGGTGCAGCGGGGGGGCCCCAAGAGACCCAGTACTTC.

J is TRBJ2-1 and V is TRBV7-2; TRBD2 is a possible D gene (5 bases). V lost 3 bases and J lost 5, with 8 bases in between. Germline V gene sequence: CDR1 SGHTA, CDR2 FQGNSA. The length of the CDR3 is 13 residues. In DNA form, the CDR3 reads TGTGCCAGCAGCTTCGCGGGTAACAATGAGCAGTTCTTC. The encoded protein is CASSFAGNNEQFF. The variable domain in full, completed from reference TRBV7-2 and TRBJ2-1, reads GAGVSQSPSNKVTEKGKDVELRCDPISGHTALYWYRQSLGQGLEFLIYFQGNSAPDKSGLPSDRFSAERTGGSVSTLTIQRTQQEDSAVYLCASSFAGNNEQFFGPGTRLTVL.

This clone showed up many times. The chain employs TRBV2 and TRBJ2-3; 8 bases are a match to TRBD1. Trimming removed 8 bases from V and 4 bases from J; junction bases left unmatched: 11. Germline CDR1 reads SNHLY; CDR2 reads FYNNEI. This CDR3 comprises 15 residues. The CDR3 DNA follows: TGTGCCAGCGGTCCCGGACAGGGCCTTTCAGATACGCAGTATTTT. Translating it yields CASGPGQGLSDTQYF. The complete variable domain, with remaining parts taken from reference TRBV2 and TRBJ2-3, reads EPEVTQTPSHQVTQMGQEVILRCVPISNHLYFYWYRQILGQKVEFLVSFYNNEISEKSEIFDDQFSVERPDGSNFTLKIRSTKLEDSAMYFCASGPGQGLSDTQYFGPGTRLTVL.